Included here is one TCR beta chain sequence, with context. The antigen is not known. The sample comes from a study of T cell responses to AZD1222 COVID-19 vaccine. Points from the study as a whole: Targeting of unmutated variant regions was reportedly seen in nearly half of spike-specific TCRs. Recipients of two AZD1222 doses showed rising Spike-specific TCR breadth and depth.

Generated by immunoSEQ multiplex PCR, the TCRdb table keeps only in-frame clones and is missing some. The data show over 150,000 clones, approximately 91% seen once. The specimen was peripheral blood, collected on day 0 of AZD1222 vaccination. This sequence originates from an adult in good health.

CDR3 amino acids: CASSPLANLNEKLFF. CDR3 coding DNA: TGTGCCAGCAGTCCATTAGCAAACCTTAATGAAAAACTGTTTTTT. V is TRBV2 and J is TRBJ1-4; no reliable D call. Trimming stripped 5 bases from V and 4 bases from J, with 14 bases between. Germline CDR1 SNHLY, CDR2 FYNNEI. This CDR3 is built from 15 residues.